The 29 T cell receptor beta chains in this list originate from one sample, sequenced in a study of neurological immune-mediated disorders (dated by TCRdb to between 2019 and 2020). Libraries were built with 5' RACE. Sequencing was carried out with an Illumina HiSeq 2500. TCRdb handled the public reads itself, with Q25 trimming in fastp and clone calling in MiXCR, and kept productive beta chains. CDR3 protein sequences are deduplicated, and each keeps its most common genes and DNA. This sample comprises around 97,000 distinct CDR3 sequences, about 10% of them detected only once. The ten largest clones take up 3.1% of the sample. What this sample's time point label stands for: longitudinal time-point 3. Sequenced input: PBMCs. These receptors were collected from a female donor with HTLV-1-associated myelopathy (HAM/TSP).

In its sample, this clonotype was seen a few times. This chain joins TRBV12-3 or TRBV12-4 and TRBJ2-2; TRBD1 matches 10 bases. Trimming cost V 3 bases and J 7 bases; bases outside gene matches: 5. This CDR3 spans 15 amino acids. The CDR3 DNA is TGTGCCAGCAGTTTCGACAGGGGGCCGAGCGGGGAGCTGTTTTTT. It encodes CASSFDRGPSGELFF.

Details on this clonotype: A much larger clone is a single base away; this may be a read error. The CDR3 region is CASSENRGSTDTQYF. In nucleotides, the CDR3 is TGTGCCAGCAGTGAAAATAGAGGAAGCACAGATACGCAGTATTTT. This rearrangement joins TRBV2 to TRBJ2-3, with no clear D. The CDR3 consists of 15 residues. Trimming took 2 bases from V and 0 from J, leaving 9 bases between them. Per germline, CDR1 SNHLY and CDR2 FYNNEI.

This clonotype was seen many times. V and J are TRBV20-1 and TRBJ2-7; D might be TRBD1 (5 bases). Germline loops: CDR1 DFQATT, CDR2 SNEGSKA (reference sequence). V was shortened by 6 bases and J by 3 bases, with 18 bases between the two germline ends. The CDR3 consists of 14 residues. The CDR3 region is CSAVGRQNRYEQYF. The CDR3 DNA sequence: TGCAGTGCAGTGGGGCGCCAGAACCGCTACGAGCAGTACTTC.

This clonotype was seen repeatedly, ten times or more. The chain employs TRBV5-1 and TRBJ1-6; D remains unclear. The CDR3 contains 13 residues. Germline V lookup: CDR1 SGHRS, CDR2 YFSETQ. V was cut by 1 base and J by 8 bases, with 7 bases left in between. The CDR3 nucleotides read TGCGCCAGCAGCTTGTTCGGGGATTCACCCCTCCACTTT. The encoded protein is CASSLFGDSPLHF.

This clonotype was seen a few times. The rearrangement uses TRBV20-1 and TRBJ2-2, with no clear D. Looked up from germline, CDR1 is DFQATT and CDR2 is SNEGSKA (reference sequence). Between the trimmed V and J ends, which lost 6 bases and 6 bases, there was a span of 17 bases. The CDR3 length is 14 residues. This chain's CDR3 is CSAPNIIGAGELFF. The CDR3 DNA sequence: TGCAGTGCCCCCAATATTATTGGGGCCGGGGAGCTGTTTTTT.

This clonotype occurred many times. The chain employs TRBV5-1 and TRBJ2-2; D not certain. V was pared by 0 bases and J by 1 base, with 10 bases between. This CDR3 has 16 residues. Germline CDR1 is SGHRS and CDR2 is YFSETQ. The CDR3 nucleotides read TGCGCCAGCAGCTTGGCCGTCGCGGAGAACACCGGGGAGCTGTTTTTT. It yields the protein CASSLAVAENTGELFF. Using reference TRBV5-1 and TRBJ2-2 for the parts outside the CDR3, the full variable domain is KAGVTQTPRYLIKTRGQQVTLSCSPISGHRSVSWYQQTPGQGLQFLFEYFSETQRNKGNFPGRFSGRQFSNSRSEMNVSTLELGDSALYLCASSLAVAENTGELFFGEGSRLTVL.

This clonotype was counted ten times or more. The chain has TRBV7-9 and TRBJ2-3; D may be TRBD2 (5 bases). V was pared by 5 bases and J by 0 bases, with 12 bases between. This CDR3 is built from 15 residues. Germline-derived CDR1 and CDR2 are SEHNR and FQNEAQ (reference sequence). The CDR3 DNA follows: TGTGCCAGCAGCAGCAGGACTGCTAGCACAGATACGCAGTATTTT. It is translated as CASSSRTASTDTQYF. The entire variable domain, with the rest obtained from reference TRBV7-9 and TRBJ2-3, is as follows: DTGVSQNPRHKITKRGQNVTFRCDPISEHNRLYWYRQTLGQGPEFLTYFQNEAQLEKSRLLSDRFSAERPKGSFSTLEIQRTEQGDSAMYLCASSSRTASTDTQYFGPGTRLTVL.

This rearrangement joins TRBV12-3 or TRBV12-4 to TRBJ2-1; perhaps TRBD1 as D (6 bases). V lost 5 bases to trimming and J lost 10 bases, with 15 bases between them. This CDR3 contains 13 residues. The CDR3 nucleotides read TGTGCCAGCAGTCCGAGGAAGACAGGAGAGCAGTTCTTC. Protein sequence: CASSPRKTGEQFF.

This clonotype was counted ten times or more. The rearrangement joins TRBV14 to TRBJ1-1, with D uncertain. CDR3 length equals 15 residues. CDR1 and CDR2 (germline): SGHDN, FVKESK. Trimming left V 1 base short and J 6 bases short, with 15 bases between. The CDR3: CASSQVYSGAAEAFF. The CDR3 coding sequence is TGTGCCAGCAGCCAAGTTTACAGCGGCGCGGCTGAAGCTTTCTTT.

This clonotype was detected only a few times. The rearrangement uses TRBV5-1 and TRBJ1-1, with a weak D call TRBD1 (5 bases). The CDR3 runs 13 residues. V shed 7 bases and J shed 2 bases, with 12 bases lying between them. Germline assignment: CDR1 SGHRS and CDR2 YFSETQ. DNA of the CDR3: TGCGCCAGCGGCCCGGGGGGAAACACTGAAGCTTTCTTT. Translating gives CASGPGGNTEAFF.

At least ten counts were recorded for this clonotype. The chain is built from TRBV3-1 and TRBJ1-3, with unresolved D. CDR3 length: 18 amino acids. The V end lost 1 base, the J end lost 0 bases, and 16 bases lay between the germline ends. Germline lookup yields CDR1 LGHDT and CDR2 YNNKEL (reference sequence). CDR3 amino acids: CASSQVESRRNSGNTIYF. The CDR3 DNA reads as TGTGCCAGCAGCCAAGTAGAGAGTCGGAGAAACTCTGGAAACACCATATATTTT. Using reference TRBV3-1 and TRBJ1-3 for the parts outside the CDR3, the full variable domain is DTAVSQTPKYLVTQMGNDKSIKCEQNLGHDTMYWYKQDSKKFLKIMFSYNNKELIINETVPNRFSPKSPDKAHLNLHINSLELGDSAVYFCASSQVESRRNSGNTIYFGEGSWLTVV.

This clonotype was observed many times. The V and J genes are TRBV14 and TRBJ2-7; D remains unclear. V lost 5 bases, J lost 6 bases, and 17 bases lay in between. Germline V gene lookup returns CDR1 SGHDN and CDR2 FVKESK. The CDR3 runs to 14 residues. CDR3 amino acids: CASSRRVWMAEQYF. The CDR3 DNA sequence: TGTGCCAGCAGCAGACGGGTCTGGATGGCCGAGCAGTACTTC.

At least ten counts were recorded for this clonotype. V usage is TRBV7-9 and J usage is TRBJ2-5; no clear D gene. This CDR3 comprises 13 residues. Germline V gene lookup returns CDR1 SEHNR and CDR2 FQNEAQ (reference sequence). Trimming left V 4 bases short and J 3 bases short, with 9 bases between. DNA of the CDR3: TGTGCCAGCAGCTCTACTACCGAAGAGACCCAGTACTTC. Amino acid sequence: CASSSTTEETQYF.

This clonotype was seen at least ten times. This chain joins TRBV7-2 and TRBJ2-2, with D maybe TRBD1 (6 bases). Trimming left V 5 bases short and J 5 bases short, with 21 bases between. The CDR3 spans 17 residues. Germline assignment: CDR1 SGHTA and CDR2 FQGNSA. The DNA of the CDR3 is TGTGCCAGCAGCCAGCTGGCTACAGGGTTAAGGACCGGGGAGCTGTTTTTT. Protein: CASSQLATGLRTGELFF.

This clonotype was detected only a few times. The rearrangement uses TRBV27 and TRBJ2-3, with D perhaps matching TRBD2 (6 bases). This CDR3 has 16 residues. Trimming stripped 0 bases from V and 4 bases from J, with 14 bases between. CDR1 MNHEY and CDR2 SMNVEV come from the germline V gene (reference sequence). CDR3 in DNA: TGTGCCAGCAGTTTATCCGTGGAGGGATCGGCAGATACGCAGTATTTT. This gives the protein CASSLSVEGSADTQYF.

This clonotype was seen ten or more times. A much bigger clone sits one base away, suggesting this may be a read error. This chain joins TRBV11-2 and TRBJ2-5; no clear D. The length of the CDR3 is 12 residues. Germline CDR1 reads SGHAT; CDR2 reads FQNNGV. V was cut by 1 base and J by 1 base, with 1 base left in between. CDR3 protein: CASSLVQETQYF. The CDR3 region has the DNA TGTGCCAGCAGCTTAGTCCAAGAGACCCAGTACTTC.

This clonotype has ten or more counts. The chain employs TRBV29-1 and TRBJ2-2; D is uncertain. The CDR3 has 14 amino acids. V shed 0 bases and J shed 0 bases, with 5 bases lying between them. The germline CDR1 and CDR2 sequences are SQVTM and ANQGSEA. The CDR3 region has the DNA TGCAGCGTTGAAGAACGGACGAACACCGGGGAGCTGTTTTTT. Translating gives CSVEERTNTGELFF.

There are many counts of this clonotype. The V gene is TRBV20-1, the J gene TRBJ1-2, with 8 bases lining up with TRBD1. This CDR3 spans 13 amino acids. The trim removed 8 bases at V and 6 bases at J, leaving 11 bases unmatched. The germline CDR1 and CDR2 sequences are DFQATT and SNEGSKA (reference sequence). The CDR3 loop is CSSNRGSMDGYTF. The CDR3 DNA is TGCAGTTCGAACAGGGGGAGTATGGATGGCTACACCTTC.

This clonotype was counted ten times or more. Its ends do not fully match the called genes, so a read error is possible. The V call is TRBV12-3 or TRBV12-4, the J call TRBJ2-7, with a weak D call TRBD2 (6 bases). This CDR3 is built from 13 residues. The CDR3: CASSIAARGEQYF. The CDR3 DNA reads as TGTGCCAGCAGTATAGCGGCCCGGGGGGAGCAGTACTTC.

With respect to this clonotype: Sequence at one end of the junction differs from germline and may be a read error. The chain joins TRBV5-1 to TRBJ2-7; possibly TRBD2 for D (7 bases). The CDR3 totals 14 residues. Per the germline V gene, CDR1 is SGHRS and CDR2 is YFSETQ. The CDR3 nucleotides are TGCGCCAGCAGCTCTAGGGGGGGGTTCTACGATCAGTACTTC. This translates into CASSSRGGFYDQYF.

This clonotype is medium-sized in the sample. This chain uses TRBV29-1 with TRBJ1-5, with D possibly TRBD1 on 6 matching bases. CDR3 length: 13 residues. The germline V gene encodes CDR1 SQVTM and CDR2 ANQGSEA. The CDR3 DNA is TGCAGTATTGCGACAGGAGGCGACCAGCCCCAGCATTTT. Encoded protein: CSIATGGDQPQHF.

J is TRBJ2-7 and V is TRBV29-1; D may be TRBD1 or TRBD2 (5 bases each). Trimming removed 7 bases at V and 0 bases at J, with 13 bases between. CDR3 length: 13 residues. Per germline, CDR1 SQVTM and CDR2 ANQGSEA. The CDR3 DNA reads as TGCAGCGCCGGGTCAGGGACCTCCTACGAGCAGTACTTC. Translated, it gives CSAGSGTSYEQYF.

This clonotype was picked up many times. Written as DNA, the CDR3 is TGCGCCAGCAGCTTGGTCGGGGGGCTTTCGAATGAGCAGTTCTTC. Its translation: CASSLVGGLSNEQFF. The chain joins TRBV5-1 to TRBJ2-1; TRBD2 might be the D (7 bases). This CDR3 comprises 15 residues. V lost 0 bases, J lost 7 bases, and 14 bases lay in between. Per the germline V gene, CDR1 is SGHRS and CDR2 is YFSETQ.

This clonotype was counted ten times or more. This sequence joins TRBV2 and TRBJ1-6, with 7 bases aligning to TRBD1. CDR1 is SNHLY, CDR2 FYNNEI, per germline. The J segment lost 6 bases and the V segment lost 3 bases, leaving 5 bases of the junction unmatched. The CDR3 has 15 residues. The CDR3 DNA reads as TGTGCCAGCAGTGACAGACAGGGACCTAATTCACCCCTCCACTTT. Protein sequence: CASSDRQGPNSPLHF.

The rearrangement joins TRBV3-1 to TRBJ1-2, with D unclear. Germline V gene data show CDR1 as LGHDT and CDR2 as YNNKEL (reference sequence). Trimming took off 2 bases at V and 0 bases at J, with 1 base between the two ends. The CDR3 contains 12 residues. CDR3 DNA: TGTGCCAGCAGCCAATCTAACTATGGCTACACCTTC. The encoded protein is CASSQSNYGYTF.

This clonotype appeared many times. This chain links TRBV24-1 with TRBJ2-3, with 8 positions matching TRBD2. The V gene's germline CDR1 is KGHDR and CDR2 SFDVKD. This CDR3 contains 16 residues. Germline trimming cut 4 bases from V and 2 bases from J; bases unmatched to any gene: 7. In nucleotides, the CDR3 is TGTGCCACCAGTGACCACAAGCGGGGGTACACAGATACGCAGTATTTT. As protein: CATSDHKRGYTDTQYF.

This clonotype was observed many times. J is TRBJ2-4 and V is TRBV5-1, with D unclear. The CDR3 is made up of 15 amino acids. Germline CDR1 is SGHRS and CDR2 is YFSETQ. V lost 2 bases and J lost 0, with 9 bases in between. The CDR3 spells CASSLGVIAKNIQYF. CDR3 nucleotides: TGCGCCAGCAGCTTAGGAGTGATAGCCAAAAACATTCAGTACTTC.

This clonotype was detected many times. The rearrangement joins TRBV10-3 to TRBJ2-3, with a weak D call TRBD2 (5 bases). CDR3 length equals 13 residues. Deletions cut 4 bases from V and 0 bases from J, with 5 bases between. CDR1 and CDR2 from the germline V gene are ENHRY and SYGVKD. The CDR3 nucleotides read TGTGCCATCAGTGGGGAGAGCACAGATACGCAGTATTTT. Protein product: CAISGESTDTQYF.

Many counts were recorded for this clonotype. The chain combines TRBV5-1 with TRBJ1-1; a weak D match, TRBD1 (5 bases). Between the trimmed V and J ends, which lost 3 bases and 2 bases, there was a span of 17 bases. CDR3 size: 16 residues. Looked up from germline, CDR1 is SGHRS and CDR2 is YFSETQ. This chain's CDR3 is CASSSGTPPPNTEAFF. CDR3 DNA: TGCGCCAGCAGCTCGGGGACCCCACCCCCCAACACTGAAGCTTTCTTT.